This T cell receptor (beta chain) appears in the sequencing data of a study of metastatic and nonmetastatic thyroid tumors. Overall study context: Repertoires were compared across blood and tumor or nodule tissue from malignant and benign thyroid patients.

Thyroid surgery took place with no prior treatment in any patient. In the authors' workflow: Clinicopathological groups differed in CDR3, with these differences serving to build a distant-metastasis classifier for papillary thyroid cancer. TCRdb used MiXCR to call clones anew from the PCR reads. The V and J calls follow TCRdb's processing rather than the paper's. There are roughly 6,800 clones in the sample; under 20% occur only once, and more than 9% lies in the top ten. This clone is medium-sized (0.01 to 0.1%) in the sample. The antigen remains unidentified. Findings of the study overall: For both blood and tumor, malignant thyroid tumors reportedly showed significantly higher TCR beta diversity than benign nodules did.

This receptor was taken from a female donor with papillary thyroid cancer or a benign thyroid nodule (not recorded which). Some clones in this sample may be carry-over from other donors' samples. The sample consisted of adjacent normal tissue.

CDR3 in DNA: TGCGCCAGCAGCCAAGATCCTGGACTAGACGAGCAGTACTTC. It encodes CASSQDPGLDEQYF. The V gene is TRBV4-1, the J gene TRBJ2-7; 7 bases agree with TRBD2. Germline V gene data show CDR1 as MGHRA and CDR2 as YSYEKL. CDR3 length: 14 residues. Trimming took 0 bases from V and 5 from J; bases not matched to a gene: 4.